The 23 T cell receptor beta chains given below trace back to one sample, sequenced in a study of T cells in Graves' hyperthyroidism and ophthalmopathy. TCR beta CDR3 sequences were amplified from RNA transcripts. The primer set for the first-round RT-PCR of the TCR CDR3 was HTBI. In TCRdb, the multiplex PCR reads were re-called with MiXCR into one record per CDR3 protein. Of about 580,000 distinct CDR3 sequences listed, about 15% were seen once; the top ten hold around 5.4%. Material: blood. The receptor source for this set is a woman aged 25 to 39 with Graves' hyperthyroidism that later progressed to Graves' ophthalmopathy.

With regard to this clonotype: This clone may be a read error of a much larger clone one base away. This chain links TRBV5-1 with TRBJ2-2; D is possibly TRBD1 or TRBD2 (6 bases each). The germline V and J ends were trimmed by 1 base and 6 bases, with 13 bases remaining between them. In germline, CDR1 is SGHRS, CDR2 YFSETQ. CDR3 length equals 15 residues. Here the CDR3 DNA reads TGCGCCAGCAGCTTGCGGACAGAGCGGGCCGGGGAGCTGTTTTTT. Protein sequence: CASSLRTERAGELFF.

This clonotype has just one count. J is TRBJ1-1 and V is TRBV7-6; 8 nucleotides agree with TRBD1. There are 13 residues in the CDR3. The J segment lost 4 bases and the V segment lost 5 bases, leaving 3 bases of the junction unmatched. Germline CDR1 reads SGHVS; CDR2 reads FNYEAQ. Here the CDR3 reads CASSTDRATEAFF. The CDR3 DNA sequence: TGTGCCAGCAGCACGGACAGGGCCACTGAAGCTTTCTTT. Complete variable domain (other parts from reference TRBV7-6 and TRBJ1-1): GAGVSQSPRYKVTKRGQDVALRCDPISGHVSLYWYRQALGQGPEFLTYFNYEAQQDKSGLPNDRFSAERPEGSISTLTIQRTEQRDSAMYRCASSTDRATEAFFGQGTRLTVV.

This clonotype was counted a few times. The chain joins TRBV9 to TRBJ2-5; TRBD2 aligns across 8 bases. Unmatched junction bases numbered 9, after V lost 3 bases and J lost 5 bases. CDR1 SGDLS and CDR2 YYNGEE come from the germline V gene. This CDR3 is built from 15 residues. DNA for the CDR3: TGTGCCAGCAGCGCTCAAGCGGGAGTTCAGGAGACCCAGTACTTC. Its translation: CASSAQAGVQETQYF.

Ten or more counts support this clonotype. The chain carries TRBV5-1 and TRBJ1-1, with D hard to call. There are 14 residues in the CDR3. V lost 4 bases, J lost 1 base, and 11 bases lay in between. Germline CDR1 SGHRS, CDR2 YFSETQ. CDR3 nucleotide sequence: TGCGCCAGCAGCATGAGGACGGGGAACACTGAAGCTTTCTTT. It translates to CASSMRTGNTEAFF.

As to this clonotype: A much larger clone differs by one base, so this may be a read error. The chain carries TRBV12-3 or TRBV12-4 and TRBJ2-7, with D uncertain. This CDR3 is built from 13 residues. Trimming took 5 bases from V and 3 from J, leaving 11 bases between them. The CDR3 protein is CASSSDTNYEQYF. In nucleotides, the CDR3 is TGTGCCAGCAGTAGCGACACCAACTACGAGCAGTACTTC.

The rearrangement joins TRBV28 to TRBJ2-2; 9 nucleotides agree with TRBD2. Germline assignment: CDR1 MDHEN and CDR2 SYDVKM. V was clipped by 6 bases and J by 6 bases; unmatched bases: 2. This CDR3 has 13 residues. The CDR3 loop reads CASRGLAAGELFF. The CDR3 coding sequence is TGTGCCAGCAGGGGACTAGCCGCCGGGGAGCTGTTTTTT.

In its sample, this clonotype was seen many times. The DNA of the CDR3 is TGTGCCATCAGTGAATACAGAGAGCAGTACTTC. Translating it yields CAISEYREQYF. This chain joins TRBV10-3 and TRBJ2-7; D unresolved. CDR3 length equals 11 residues. V lost 3 bases and J lost 7, with 7 bases in between. Germline V CDR1 and CDR2: ENHRY, SYGVKD.

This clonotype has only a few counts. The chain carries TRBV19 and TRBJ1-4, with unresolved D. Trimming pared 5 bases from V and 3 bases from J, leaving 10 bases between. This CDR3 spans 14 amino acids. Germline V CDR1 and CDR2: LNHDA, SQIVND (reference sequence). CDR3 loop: CASSDGQPNEKLFF. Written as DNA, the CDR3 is TGTGCCAGTAGTGACGGGCAGCCTAATGAAAAACTGTTTTTT. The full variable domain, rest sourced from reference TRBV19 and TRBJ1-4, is DGGITQSPKYLFRKEGQNVTLSCEQNLNHDAMYWYRQDPGQGLRLIYYSQIVNDFQKGDIAEGYSVSREKKESFPLTVTSAQKNPTAFYLCASSDGQPNEKLFFGSGTQLSVL.

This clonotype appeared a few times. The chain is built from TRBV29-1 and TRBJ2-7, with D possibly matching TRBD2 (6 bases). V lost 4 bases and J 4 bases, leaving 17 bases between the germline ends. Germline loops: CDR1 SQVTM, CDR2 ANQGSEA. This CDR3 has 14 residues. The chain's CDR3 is CSVGDLHIPYEQYF. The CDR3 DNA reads TGCAGCGTTGGGGACTTACATATTCCGTACGAGCAGTACTTC.

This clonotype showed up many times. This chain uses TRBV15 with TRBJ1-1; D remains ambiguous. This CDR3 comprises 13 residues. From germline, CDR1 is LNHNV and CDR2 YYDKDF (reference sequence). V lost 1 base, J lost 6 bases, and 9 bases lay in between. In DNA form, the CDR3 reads TGTGCCACCAGCAGAGTAGGTGCAGCTGAAGCTTTCTTT. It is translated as CATSRVGAAEAFF. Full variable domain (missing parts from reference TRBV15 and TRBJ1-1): DAMVIQNPRYQVTQFGKPVTLSCSQTLNHNVMYWYQQKSSQAPKLLFHYYDKDFNNEADTPDNFQSRRPNTSFCFLDIRSPGLGDTAMYLCATSRVGAAEAFFGQGTRLTVV.

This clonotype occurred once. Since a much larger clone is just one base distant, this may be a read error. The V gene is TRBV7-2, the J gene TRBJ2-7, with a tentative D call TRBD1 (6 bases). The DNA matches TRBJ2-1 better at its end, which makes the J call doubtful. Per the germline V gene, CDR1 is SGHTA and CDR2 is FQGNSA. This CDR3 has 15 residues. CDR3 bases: TGTGCCAGCAGCATCACCTCAGGGGCCCTCTACGAGCAGTTCTTC. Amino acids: CASSITSGALYEQFF.

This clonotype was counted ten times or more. The CDR3 nucleotides are TGTGCCAGCAGCTTGGGTCACGCGTCCAATGAGCAGTTCTTC. Translated: CASSLGHASNEQFF. The V call is TRBV7-2, the J call TRBJ2-1; no clear D. V lost 3 bases to trimming and J lost 6 bases, with 12 bases between them. This CDR3 is built from 14 residues. From germline, CDR1 is SGHTA and CDR2 FQGNSA.

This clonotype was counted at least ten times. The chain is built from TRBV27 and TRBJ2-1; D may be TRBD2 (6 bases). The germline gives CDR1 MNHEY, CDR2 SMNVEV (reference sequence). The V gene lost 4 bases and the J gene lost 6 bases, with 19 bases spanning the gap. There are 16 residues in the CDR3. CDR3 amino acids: CASSSRLVAFSNEQFF. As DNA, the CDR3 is TGTGCCAGCAGTTCTCGACTAGTTGCGTTCTCCAATGAGCAGTTCTTC.

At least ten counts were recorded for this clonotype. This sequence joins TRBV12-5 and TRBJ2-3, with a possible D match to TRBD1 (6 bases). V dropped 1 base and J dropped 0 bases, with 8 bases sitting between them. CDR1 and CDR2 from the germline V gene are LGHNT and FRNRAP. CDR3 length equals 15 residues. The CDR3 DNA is TGTGCTAGTGGTTTGGACAGGGACAGCACAGATACGCAGTATTTT. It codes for CASGLDRDSTDTQYF. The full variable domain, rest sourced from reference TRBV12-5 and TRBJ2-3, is DARVTQTPRHKVTEMGQEVTMRCQPILGHNTVFWYRQTMMQGLELLAYFRNRAPLDDSGMPKDRFSAEMPDATLATLKIQPSEPRDSAVYFCASGLDRDSTDTQYFGPGTRLTVL.

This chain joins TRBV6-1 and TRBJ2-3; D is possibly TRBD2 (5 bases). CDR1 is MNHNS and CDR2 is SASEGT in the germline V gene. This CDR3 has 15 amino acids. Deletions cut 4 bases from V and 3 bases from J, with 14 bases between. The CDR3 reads CASSVVEGLTDTQYF. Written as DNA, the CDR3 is TGTGCCAGCAGTGTCGTCGAGGGTTTAACAGATACGCAGTATTTT.

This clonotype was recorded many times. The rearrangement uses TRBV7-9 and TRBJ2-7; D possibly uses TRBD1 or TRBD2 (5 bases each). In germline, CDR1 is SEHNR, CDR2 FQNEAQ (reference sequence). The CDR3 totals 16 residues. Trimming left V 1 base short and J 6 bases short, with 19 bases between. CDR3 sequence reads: CASSLGGGTRVTEQYF. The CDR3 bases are TGTGCCAGCAGCTTAGGGGGCGGCACTAGGGTAACCGAGCAGTACTTC.

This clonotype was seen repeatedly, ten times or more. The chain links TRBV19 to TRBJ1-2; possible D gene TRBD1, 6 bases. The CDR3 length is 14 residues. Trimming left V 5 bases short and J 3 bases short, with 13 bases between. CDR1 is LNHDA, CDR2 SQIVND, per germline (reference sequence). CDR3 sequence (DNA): TGTGCCAGTAGTGGCGATGGGGGCGACTATGGCTACACCTTC. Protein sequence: CASSGDGGDYGYTF.

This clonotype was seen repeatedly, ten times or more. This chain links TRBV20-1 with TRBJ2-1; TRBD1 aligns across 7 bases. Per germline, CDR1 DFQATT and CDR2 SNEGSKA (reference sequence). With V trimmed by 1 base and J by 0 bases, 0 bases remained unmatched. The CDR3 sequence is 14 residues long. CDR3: CSARGDSSYNEQFF. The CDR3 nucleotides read TGCAGTGCTAGAGGGGACAGCTCCTACAATGAGCAGTTCTTC.

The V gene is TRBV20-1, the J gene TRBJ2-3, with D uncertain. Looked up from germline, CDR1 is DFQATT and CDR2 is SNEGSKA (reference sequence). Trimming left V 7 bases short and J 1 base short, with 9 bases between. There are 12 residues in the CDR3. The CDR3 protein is CSVNAGTDTQYF. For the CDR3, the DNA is TGCAGTGTTAATGCGGGCACAGATACGCAGTATTTT.

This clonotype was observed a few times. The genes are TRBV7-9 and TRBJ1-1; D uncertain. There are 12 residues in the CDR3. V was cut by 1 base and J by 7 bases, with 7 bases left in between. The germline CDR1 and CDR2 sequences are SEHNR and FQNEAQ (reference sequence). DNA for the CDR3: TGTGCCAGCAGCTTAGACCTCGTTGAAGCTTTCTTT. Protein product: CASSLDLVEAFF.

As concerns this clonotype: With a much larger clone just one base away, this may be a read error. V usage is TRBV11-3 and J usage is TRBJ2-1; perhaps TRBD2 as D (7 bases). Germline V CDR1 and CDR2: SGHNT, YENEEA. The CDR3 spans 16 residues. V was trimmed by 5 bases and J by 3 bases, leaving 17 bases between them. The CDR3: CASSGGGATVYNEQFF. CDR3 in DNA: TGTGCCAGCAGCGGGGGGGGGGCCACAGTCTACAATGAGCAGTTCTTC.

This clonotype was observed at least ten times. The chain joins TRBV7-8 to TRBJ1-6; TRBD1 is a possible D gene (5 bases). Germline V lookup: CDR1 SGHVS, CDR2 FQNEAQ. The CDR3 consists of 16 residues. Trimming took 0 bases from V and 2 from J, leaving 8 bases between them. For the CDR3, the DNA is TGTGCCAGCAGCTTAGCTTCGACAGCCTATAATTCACCCCTCCACTTT. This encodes CASSLASTAYNSPLHF.

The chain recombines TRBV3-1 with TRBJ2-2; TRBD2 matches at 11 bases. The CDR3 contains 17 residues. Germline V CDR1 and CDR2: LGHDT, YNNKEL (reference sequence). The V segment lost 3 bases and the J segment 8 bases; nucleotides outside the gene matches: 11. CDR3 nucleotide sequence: TGTGCCAGCAGCCAGGACCTAGCGGGAGGCTGGACGGGGGAGCTGTTTTTT. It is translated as CASSQDLAGGWTGELFF. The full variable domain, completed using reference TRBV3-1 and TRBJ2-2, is DTAVSQTPKYLVTQMGNDKSIKCEQNLGHDTMYWYKQDSKKFLKIMFSYNNKELIINETVPNRFSPKSPDKAHLNLHINSLELGDSAVYFCASSQDLAGGWTGELFFGEGSRLTVL.